The T cell receptor (beta chain) described here comes from a study of cytomegalovirus exposure and HLA in healthy donors. Findings and caveats of the study: HLA-A and HLA-B allele assignments for most subjects were reportedly predicted accurately using TCR beta sequences.

Germline CDR1 MNHEY, CDR2 SMNVEV (reference sequence). The CDR3 loop spans 15 amino acids. Trimming shortened V by 8 bases and J by 0 bases, and 15 bases separated the two germline ends. The PCR was carried out with 60 Vbeta primers and 13 Jbeta primers. Method: immunoSEQ multiplex PCR; TCRdb's copy keeps in-frame clones and lacks some. The repertoire holds some 77,000 clones, with about four fifths as singletons. With regard to this clone: The target antigen is unknown.

This chain uses TRBV27 with TRBJ2-3; maybe TRBD2 (6 bases). The sequence derives from a man aged 50-59 years in good health and CMV-seropositive. The source material was PBMCs. CDR3 residues: CASSRGNPSTDTQYF. The CDR3 DNA reads as TGTGCCAGCTCTCGGGGGAACCCTAGCACAGATACGCAGTATTTT.